Included here is one T cell receptor (beta chain) sequence, with context. What it recognizes is unknown. This entry is derived from a study of T cell responses to AZD1222 COVID-19 vaccine. The CDR3 runs 15 residues. The V segment lost 2 bases and the J segment 12 bases; nucleotides outside the gene matches: 9. CDR1 and CDR2 from the germline V gene are LGHNA and YNFKEQ. Doses given second, at about 4 or about 12 weeks, were pooled. The data were produced by immunoSEQ multiplex PCR, yet TCRdb's version contains in-frame clones alone and is incomplete. The data show 79,000 or so clones, approximately 89% seen once. General observations from the study: Without day 14 samples, only post-peak T cell repertoires were studied.

This sample comprised peripheral blood, obtained 28 days after the second AZD1222 dose. The V and J genes are TRBV4-2 and TRBJ1-4; 10 nucleotides match TRBD1. The clonotype originates from an adult who received the AZD1222 COVID-19 vaccine. The CDR3 nucleotides read TGTGCCAGCAGCCAACCCCCCCCCGGGACAGGGGAACTGTTTTTT. This sequence encodes CASSQPPPGTGELFF.